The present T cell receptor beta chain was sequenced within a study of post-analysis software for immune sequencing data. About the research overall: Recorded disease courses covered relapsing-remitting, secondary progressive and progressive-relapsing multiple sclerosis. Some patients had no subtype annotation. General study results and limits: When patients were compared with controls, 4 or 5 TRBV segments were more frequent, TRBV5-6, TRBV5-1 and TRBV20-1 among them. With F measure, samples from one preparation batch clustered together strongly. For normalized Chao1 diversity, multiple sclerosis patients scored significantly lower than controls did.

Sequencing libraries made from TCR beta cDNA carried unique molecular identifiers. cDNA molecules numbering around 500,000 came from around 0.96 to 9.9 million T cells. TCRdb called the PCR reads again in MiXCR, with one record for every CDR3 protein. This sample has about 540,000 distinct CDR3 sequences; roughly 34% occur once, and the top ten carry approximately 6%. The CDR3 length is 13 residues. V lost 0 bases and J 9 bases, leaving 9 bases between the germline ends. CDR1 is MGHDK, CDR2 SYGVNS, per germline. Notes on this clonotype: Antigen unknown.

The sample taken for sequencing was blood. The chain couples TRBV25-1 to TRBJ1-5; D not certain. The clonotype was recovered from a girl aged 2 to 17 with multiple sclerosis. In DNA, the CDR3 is TGTGCCAGCAGTGAATATAAGGCATCGCCCCAGCATTTT. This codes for CASSEYKASPQHF.